The sequence of this T cell receptor beta chain was determined in a study of identical twins. General observations from the study: Insertions were fewer in abundant cord blood beta clonotypes, whereas memory repertoires showed none of this pattern.

As for this clonotype: What it binds is not known.

Trimming took 0 bases from V and 2 from J, leaving 8 bases between them. This CDR3 has 14 amino acids. Germline V lookup: CDR1 MNHEY, CDR2 SVGAGI. Template switching added a universal primer site; cDNA carried unique molecular identifiers. TCRdb re-derived calls from the 5' RACE reads in MiXCR, one entry per CDR3 protein. The table has 1.5 million to 2 million distinct CDR3 sequences, 32% seen once. The material sequenced was cord blood. V gene TRBV6-5 combines with J gene TRBJ2-7, with D uncertain. This receptor was obtained from a newborn girl in good health. CDR3 sequence: CASSYSADTYEQYF. CDR3 sequence (DNA): TGTGCCAGCAGTTACTCGGCAGATACCTACGAGCAGTACTTC.